A single sample gave rise to the 27 T cell receptor beta chains below, sequenced in a study of T cells after yellow fever vaccination. Each CDR3 protein gets one entry after TCRdb re-called the 5' RACE reads with MiXCR. There are some 550,000 distinct CDR3 sequences in the sample; roughly 21% occur only once, and about 13% lies in the top ten. The sample in question was PBMCs, obtained 15 days after the yellow fever booster vaccination. These receptors all come from a man under 40 who received the YFV17D yellow fever vaccine.

Only a few counts were recorded for this clonotype. The chain links TRBV18 to TRBJ1-2, with D maybe TRBD1 (6 bases). This CDR3 is 16 amino acids long. V dropped 8 bases and J dropped 1 base, with 20 bases sitting between them. Germline CDR1 reads KGHSH; CDR2 reads LQKENI. The CDR3 loop is CASHSAGTNFNYGYTF. The CDR3 nucleotides are TGTGCCAGCCATTCCGCCGGGACAAACTTTAACTATGGCTACACCTTC.

The table lists this clonotype with a few counts. The chain uses TRBV7-2 and TRBJ1-5; no clear D. V dropped 3 bases and J dropped 2 bases, with 11 bases sitting between them. There are 15 residues in the CDR3. Looked up from germline, CDR1 is SGHTA and CDR2 is FQGNSA. In DNA form, the CDR3 reads TGTGCCAGCAGCTTGTTAATGGATCGCAATCAGCCCCAGCATTTT. Amino acids: CASSLLMDRNQPQHF.

This clonotype was seen at least ten times. The chain joins TRBV7-2 to TRBJ2-1, with 10 bases aligning to TRBD2. With V trimmed by 7 bases and J by 0 bases, 3 bases remained unmatched. The CDR3 length is 15 residues. CDR1 and CDR2 (germline): SGHTA, FQGNSA. The CDR3 coding sequence is TGTGCCAGCAACCCTAGCGGGAGCTCCTACAATGAGCAGTTCTTC. It codes for CASNPSGSSYNEQFF.

J is TRBJ2-7 and V is TRBV12-3 or TRBV12-4; D not resolved. V gave up 2 bases and J gave up 5 bases, with 13 bases separating them. The CDR3 runs to 14 residues. As DNA, the CDR3 is TGTGCCAGCAGTTTACGCCAGCCTGGTGACGAGCAGTACTTC. This translates into CASSLRQPGDEQYF.

This clonotype was observed at least ten times. This chain uses TRBV28 with TRBJ2-3; D may be TRBD1 (5 bases). Germline CDR1 is MDHEN and CDR2 is SYDVKM. This CDR3 has 14 residues. Trimming took 1 base from V and 6 from J, leaving 11 bases between them. In DNA form, the CDR3 reads TGTGCCAGCAGTTTATTAGGGGTATCGGATACGCAGTATTTT. This gives the protein CASSLLGVSDTQYF.

Only a few counts were recorded for this clonotype. The rearrangement uses TRBV20-1 and TRBJ1-1; maybe TRBD1 (5 bases). Trimming stripped 6 bases from V and 4 bases from J, with 15 bases between. This CDR3 contains 13 residues. Germline-derived CDR1 and CDR2 are DFQATT and SNEGSKA (reference sequence). DNA for the CDR3: TGCAGTGCGTCCGGGGGGTCTCTCACTGAAGCTTTCTTT. Its translation is CSASGGSLTEAFF.

This clonotype was counted only a few times. The chain recombines TRBV15 with TRBJ1-5; no clear D. V was pared by 1 base and J by 2 bases, with 6 bases between. Germline V lookup: CDR1 LNHNV, CDR2 YYDKDF (reference sequence). The CDR3 is made up of 14 amino acids. The CDR3 DNA reads as TGTGCCACCAGCAGAGGGTATGGCAATCAGCCCCAGCATTTT. Protein product: CATSRGYGNQPQHF. Filled out from reference TRBV15 and TRBJ1-5, the complete variable domain reads DAMVIQNPRYQVTQFGKPVTLSCSQTLNHNVMYWYQQKSSQAPKLLFHYYDKDFNNEADTPDNFQSRRPNTSFCFLDIRSPGLGDTAMYLCATSRGYGNQPQHFGDGTRLSIL.

The chain combines TRBV5-1 with TRBJ2-6; D is ambiguous. V was shortened by 0 bases and J by 0 bases, with 10 bases between the two germline ends. The CDR3 loop spans 17 amino acids. Germline values: CDR1 SGHRS, CDR2 YFSETQ. The CDR3 coding sequence is TGCGCCAGCAGCTTGGCATCCCCGAGCTCTGGGGCCAACGTCCTGACTTTC. It translates to CASSLASPSSGANVLTF.

This clonotype has a handful of counts. The chain employs TRBV7-2 and TRBJ2-1; unclear D gene. The CDR3 sequence is 14 residues long. Trimming removed 1 base from V and 8 bases from J, with 12 bases in between. CDR1 is SGHTA and CDR2 is FQGNSA in the germline V gene. The CDR3 DNA sequence: TGTGCCAGCAGCTTAGGTATCCGGCCGCATGAGCAGTTCTTC. Its translation: CASSLGIRPHEQFF.

V and J are TRBV2 and TRBJ2-3, with D maybe TRBD2 (6 bases). CDR3 length: 17 residues. The V end was cut by 8 bases, the J end by 0 bases, with 21 bases between. CDR1 is SNHLY and CDR2 is FYNNEI in the germline V gene. CDR3 in amino acids: CASLEGRQSASTDTQYF. The CDR3, as DNA: TGTGCCAGCCTGGAGGGGCGACAGTCAGCTAGCACAGATACGCAGTATTTT.

This clonotype has a handful of counts. CDR3: CASSQGIGGELFF. Written as DNA, the CDR3 is TGTGCCAGTTCGCAGGGGATCGGCGGGGAGCTGTTTTTT. The V gene is TRBV6-6, the J gene TRBJ2-2; a weak D match, TRBD1 (6 bases). The CDR3 is made up of 13 amino acids. Germline V CDR1 and CDR2: MNHNY, SVGAGI (reference sequence). The V end was cut by 9 bases, the J end by 7 bases, with 15 bases between.

The genes are TRBV28 and TRBJ2-5; 11 nucleotides align to TRBD2. The CDR3 spans 17 residues. The junction had 8 bases not matched to a gene; V was cut back by 4 bases and J by 1 base. Germline values: CDR1 MDHEN, CDR2 SYDVKM. CDR3 coding DNA: TGTGCCAGCAGTTCCCCCCCCGGGACTAGCGGCCAAGAGACCCAGTACTTC. Its protein is CASSSPPGTSGQETQYF.

J is TRBJ2-5 and V is TRBV5-5, with 15 bases identical to TRBD2. The CDR3 sequence is 18 residues long. Germline lookup yields CDR1 SGHKS and CDR2 YYEKEE (reference sequence). V trimming: 6 bases; J trimming: 4 bases; junction bases outside the gene matches: 13. The CDR3 DNA sequence: TGTGCCAGCACCCCGGGACTAGCGGGAGGTCAGGGTGTAGAGACCCAGTACTTC. This sequence encodes CASTPGLAGGQGVETQYF.

The chain has TRBV20-1 and TRBJ2-3, with 9 bases fitting TRBD2. The ends lost 6 bases at V and 9 bases at J; junction bases unmatched: 7. The CDR3 sequence is 12 residues long. CDR1 DFQATT and CDR2 SNEGSKA come from the germline V gene (reference sequence). The CDR3 is CSAAPGLATQYF. CDR3 nucleotides: TGCAGTGCAGCACCGGGACTAGCAACGCAGTATTTT.

This clonotype has more than one count but fewer than ten. The V call is TRBV15, the J call TRBJ2-5, with 10 bases fitting TRBD2. J gave up 5 bases and V 3 bases, and 6 bases lay outside the gene matches. Germline values: CDR1 LNHNV, CDR2 YYDKDF (reference sequence). The CDR3 has 15 amino acids. Here the CDR3 DNA reads TGTGCCACCAGCAGGCAGCGGGAGGGATGGGAGACCCAGTACTTC. This gives the protein CATSRQREGWETQYF.

V is TRBV25-1 and J is TRBJ2-2; 8 bases align to TRBD2. Germline V gives CDR1 MGHDK, CDR2 SYGVNS. J lost 5 bases, V lost 11 bases, and 13 bases had no gene match. This CDR3 region has 15 residues. The CDR3 DNA is TGTGCCGCAAGTGGAGAGCGGGAGATGACCGGGGAGCTGTTTTTT. It encodes CAASGEREMTGELFF.

V usage is TRBV20-1 and J usage is TRBJ1-5, with no clear D. V was shortened by 3 bases and J by 0 bases, with 12 bases between the two germline ends. CDR3 size: 15 residues. CDR1 is DFQATT and CDR2 is SNEGSKA in the germline V gene (reference sequence). The CDR3 DNA reads TGCAGTGCTAGTGAGGTGGGTTATAGCAATCAGCCCCAGCATTTT. Amino acids: CSASEVGYSNQPQHF.

In its sample, this clonotype was seen many times. The rearrangement uses TRBV18 and TRBJ1-1; possible D gene TRBD1, 6 bases. V gave up 3 bases and J gave up 0 bases, with 11 bases separating them. From germline, CDR1 is KGHSH and CDR2 LQKENI. This CDR3 contains 15 residues. The CDR3: CASSPGRTVNTEAFF. CDR3 nucleotide sequence: TGTGCCAGCTCACCCGGGAGGACAGTGAACACTGAAGCTTTCTTT.

This CDR3 reads CSVPSGAGPTDTQYF. The CDR3 region has the DNA TGCAGCGTCCCCTCCGGAGCAGGGCCCACAGATACGCAGTATTTT. The chain is built from TRBV29-1 and TRBJ2-3; a weak D match, TRBD1 (5 bases). CDR1 and CDR2 from the germline V gene are SQVTM and ANQGSEA. CDR3 length equals 15 residues. Trimming stripped 6 bases from V and 2 bases from J, with 18 bases between.

This clonotype was picked up a small number of times. The rearrangement joins TRBV4-3 to TRBJ2-1, with a tentative D call TRBD2 (7 bases). CDR1 and CDR2 (germline): LGHNA, YSLEER. V was clipped by 1 base and J by 4 bases, with 17 bases between them. The CDR3 is made up of 17 amino acids. The chain's CDR3 is CASSQAPGLGGYNEQFF. The CDR3 DNA reads TGCGCCAGCAGCCAAGCACCCGGACTAGGGGGTTACAATGAGCAGTTCTTC.

The CDR3 region is CASSVPRTGRSVNTEAFF. CDR3 coding DNA: TGTGCCAGCAGCGTCCCCCGGACAGGGAGGTCGGTGAACACTGAAGCTTTCTTT. This chain uses TRBV5-6 with TRBJ1-1; TRBD1 agrees at 8 bases. J lost 0 bases, V lost 4 bases, and 14 bases had no gene match. CDR3 length equals 18 residues. In germline, CDR1 is SGHDT, CDR2 YYEEEE.

The J gene is TRBJ2-1, the V gene TRBV20-1; D unresolved. Trimming shortened V by 3 bases and J by 5 bases, and 17 bases separated the two germline ends. This CDR3 spans 15 amino acids. Germline V gene data show CDR1 as DFQATT and CDR2 as SNEGSKA (reference sequence). CDR3 region: CSARKPLAPDNEQFF. CDR3 in DNA: TGCAGTGCTAGGAAGCCATTGGCGCCTGACAATGAGCAGTTCTTC.

The chain couples TRBV20-1 to TRBJ1-4, with D unresolved. Trimming left V 1 base short and J 8 bases short, with 14 bases between. Looked up from germline, CDR1 is DFQATT and CDR2 is SNEGSKA (reference sequence). The CDR3 spans 14 residues. The CDR3 sequence: CSARVPDRREKLFF. CDR3 DNA: TGCAGTGCTAGAGTGCCTGATCGGAGGGAAAAACTGTTTTTT.

In its sample, this clonotype was seen a few times. The chain is built from TRBV20-1 and TRBJ2-3; D is unclear. The V and J ends lost 6 bases and 6 bases respectively, with 10 bases between them. Germline values: CDR1 DFQATT, CDR2 SNEGSKA (reference sequence). The CDR3 has 11 residues. CDR3 sequence (DNA): TGCAGTGCCAAGGTGGGGGATACGCAGTATTTT. Translating it yields CSAKVGDTQYF.

This rearrangement joins TRBV7-9 to TRBJ2-1, with 15 nucleotides matching TRBD2. J lost 3 bases, V lost 4 bases, and 4 bases had no gene match. Germline loops: CDR1 SEHNR, CDR2 FQNEAQ (reference sequence). The CDR3 loop spans 17 amino acids. The CDR3 DNA is TGTGCCAGCAGCTCCGGGACTAGCGGGGGGTACTACAATGAGCAGTTCTTC. This sequence encodes CASSSGTSGGYYNEQFF.

The CDR3 reads CSATIARFSEQYF. The DNA of the CDR3 is TGCAGTGCCACCATTGCCAGGTTCTCCGAGCAGTACTTC. The V call is TRBV20-1, the J call TRBJ2-7; D remains ambiguous. Germline-derived CDR1 and CDR2 are DFQATT and SNEGSKA (reference sequence). Trimming left V 6 bases short and J 6 bases short, with 18 bases between. CDR3 size: 13 residues.

This clonotype was counted only a few times. The chain joins TRBV6-2 or TRBV6-3 to TRBJ2-7, with D unclear. CDR3 length: 11 amino acids. Germline V gene lookup returns CDR1 MNHEY and CDR2 SVGEGT. Trimming took 0 bases from V and 7 from J, leaving 4 bases between them. This chain's CDR3 is CASSYSAEQYF. Here the CDR3 DNA reads TGTGCCAGCAGTTACTCGGCGGAGCAGTACTTC.